This T cell receptor (beta chain) derives from a study of blood T cell repertoires in COVID-19. Study overall: Acute and convalescent COVID-19 samples came from the United States, Italy and Spain. The cDNA or gDNA used as material had been derived from T cells, B-cell-depleted T cells, or PBMCs.

The ends lost 5 bases at V and 5 bases at J; junction bases unmatched: 8. Germline loops: CDR1 MNHEY, CDR2 SMNVEV (reference sequence). CDR3 size: 14 residues. Sequenced by immunoSEQ multiplex PCR; TCRdb stores in-frame clones only, minus some. The sample lists about 260,000 clones; approximately 87% were seen once. V gene TRBV27 combines with J gene TRBJ1-2, with TRBD1 matching over 7 bases. What was sequenced was peripheral blood. The source of this sequence is a woman aged 40 to 55 who had recovered from COVID-19. The CDR3 nucleotides read TGTGCCAGCAGTCCCCTAGGACAGGTGTATGGCTACACCTTC. It specifies CASSPLGQVYGYTF.